These 23 T cell receptor beta chains came from one sample sequenced in a study of T cell clones after liver transplantation. Libraries were prepared by immunoSEQ multiplex PCR; TCRdb keeps only in-frame clonotypes and omits some of them. This table holds tens of thousands of clones, 65% to 75% found once. The material sequenced was CD4+ T cells from blood, taken before liver transplant. All receptors derive from a human donor who received a liver transplant.

The chain links TRBV30 to TRBJ1-3, with a tentative D call TRBD1 (6 bases). CDR3 length: 12 residues. V shed 7 bases and J shed 0 bases, with 7 bases lying between them. CDR1 is GTSNPN and CDR2 is SVGIG in the germline V gene (reference sequence). The CDR3 reads CALGGSGNTIYF. In DNA form, the CDR3 reads TGTGCCTTAGGGGGCTCTGGAAACACCATATATTTT.

The chain combines TRBV28 with TRBJ2-2; 8 nucleotides agree with TRBD1. After removal of 6 bases from V and 6 bases from J, the junction contained 6 bases not matched to a gene. The CDR3 totals 14 residues. Germline V lookup: CDR1 MDHEN, CDR2 SYDVKM. This CDR3 reads CASSRPDRAGELFF. The CDR3 region has the DNA TGTGCCAGCAGCCGCCCGGACAGGGCCGGGGAGCTGTTTTTT.

In this sample, this clone turned up many times. This rearrangement joins TRBV6-6 to TRBJ1-6, with D maybe TRBD1 (6 bases). The CDR3 totals 16 residues. CDR1 MNHNY and CDR2 SVGAGI come from the germline V gene (reference sequence). V gave up 2 bases and J gave up 7 bases, with 15 bases separating them. CDR3: CASSYAKGGGNSPLHF. The CDR3 DNA sequence: TGTGCCAGCAGTTACGCCAAAGGGGGTGGGAATTCACCCCTCCACTTT.

The J gene is TRBJ2-3, the V gene TRBV7-2; 15 bases map to TRBD2. Germline lookup yields CDR1 SGHTA and CDR2 FQGNSA. CDR3 length equals 16 residues. After removal of 5 bases from V and 6 bases from J, the junction contained 6 bases not matched to a gene. The CDR3 bases are TGTGCCAGCAGCGTGGGACTAGCGGGGGGCAGTGATACGCAGTATTTT. It encodes CASSVGLAGGSDTQYF.

The chain combines TRBV7-2 with TRBJ2-7, with a weak D call TRBD1 (6 bases). This CDR3 has 14 residues. V was trimmed by 4 bases and J by 1 base, leaving 11 bases between them. Per germline, CDR1 SGHTA and CDR2 FQGNSA. The chain's CDR3 is CASSWARGSYEQYF. The CDR3 nucleotides are TGTGCCAGCAGCTGGGCCAGGGGATCCTACGAGCAGTACTTC.

This clone was counted a few times. The rearrangement uses TRBV19 and TRBJ1-5; D remains ambiguous. From germline, CDR1 is LNHDA and CDR2 SQIVND (reference sequence). V lost 5 bases to trimming and J lost 7 bases, with 15 bases between them. The CDR3 runs 14 residues. CDR3 in amino acids: CASSRDGTGQPQHF. In DNA, the CDR3 is TGTGCCAGTAGTCGAGACGGAACGGGGCAGCCCCAGCATTTT.

This sequence joins TRBV10-3 and TRBJ2-3; D perhaps matches TRBD1 (5 bases). V dropped 3 bases and J dropped 2 bases, with 9 bases sitting between them. The germline V gene has CDR1 ENHRY and CDR2 SYGVKD. The CDR3 has 14 residues. This CDR3 reads CAISDKGITDTQYF. The CDR3 nucleotides are TGTGCCATCAGTGATAAGGGGATCACAGATACGCAGTATTTT.

J is TRBJ2-6 and V is TRBV6-4; D gene unclear. This CDR3 region has 14 residues. With 6 bases removed from V and 0 bases from J, the gap between germline ends came to 6 bases. The germline V gene has CDR1 MRHNA and CDR2 SNTAGT. CDR3 bases: TGTGCCAGCAGCCCCCTCTCTGGGGCCAACGTCCTGACTTTC. Translation gives CASSPLSGANVLTF.

This clone was counted a few times. The rearrangement links TRBV30 to TRBJ1-5, with unresolved D. Per the germline V gene, CDR1 is GTSNPN and CDR2 is SVGIG (reference sequence). V gave up 0 bases and J gave up 7 bases, with 7 bases separating them. The CDR3 length is 12 residues. As DNA, the CDR3 is TGTGCCTGGAGTGTACCGGGGCAGCCCCAGCATTTT. Protein sequence: CAWSVPGQPQHF.

The table lists this clone with a count of one. V is TRBV6-1 and J is TRBJ1-2; D is possibly TRBD1 (6 bases). V was pared by 7 bases and J by 4 bases, with 13 bases between. CDR3 length: 13 amino acids. Germline V gene data show CDR1 as MNHNS and CDR2 as SASEGT. The CDR3 sequence: CASIMTGTYGYTF. In DNA form, the CDR3 reads TGTGCCAGCATAATGACAGGTACCTATGGCTACACCTTC.

The chain is built from TRBV7-9 and TRBJ1-4; 7 bases map to TRBD1. CDR1 is SEHNR, CDR2 FQNEAQ, per germline (reference sequence). V was clipped by 1 base and J by 4 bases; unmatched bases: 6. The CDR3 consists of 16 residues. The CDR3 nucleotides are TGTGCCAGCAGCTTAGTAGTTACAGGGGATAATGAAAAACTGTTTTTT. It is translated as CASSLVVTGDNEKLFF.

The chain couples TRBV4-2 to TRBJ2-7; no definite D call. The V gene's germline CDR1 is LGHNA and CDR2 YNFKEQ. The ends were cut back, 0 bases at V and 0 bases at J, with 9 bases in the middle. The CDR3 runs to 15 residues. The CDR3 protein is CASSQDLQISYEQYF. Written as DNA, the CDR3 is TGTGCCAGCAGCCAAGACCTCCAGATCTCCTACGAGCAGTACTTC.

The rearrangement uses TRBV7-9 and TRBJ1-4; D is perhaps TRBD1 (5 bases). The V gene lost 6 bases and the J gene lost 8 bases, with 13 bases spanning the gap. The length of the CDR3 is 13 residues. Germline CDR1 SEHNR, CDR2 FQNEAQ (reference sequence). The CDR3 here is CASRGDYGEKLFF. CDR3 DNA: TGTGCCAGCAGGGGGGACTATGGGGAAAAACTGTTTTTT.

The V and J genes are TRBV7-6 and TRBJ1-3; no clear D. This CDR3 contains 14 residues. Trimming took 5 bases from V and 0 from J, leaving 8 bases between them. Germline V gene data show CDR1 as SGHVS and CDR2 as FNYEAQ. The CDR3 protein is CASSPGSSGNTIYF. CDR3 nucleotides: TGTGCCAGCAGCCCCGGGAGCTCTGGAAACACCATATATTTT. The full variable domain, completed using reference TRBV7-6 and TRBJ1-3, is GAGVSQSPRYKVTKRGQDVALRCDPISGHVSLYWYRQALGQGPEFLTYFNYEAQQDKSGLPNDRFSAERPEGSISTLTIQRTEQRDSAMYRCASSPGSSGNTIYFGEGSWLTVV.

This clone showed up just a few times. The chain uses TRBV2 and TRBJ1-1, with a weak D call TRBD1 (6 bases). Trimming cost V 6 bases and J 1 base, with 9 bases left between them. The CDR3 is 13 amino acids. Germline CDR1 is SNHLY and CDR2 is FYNNEI. CDR3 sequence (DNA): TGTGCCAGCAGCGCGGACAGGAACACTGAAGCTTTCTTT. Its protein is CASSADRNTEAFF.

The chain carries TRBV28 and TRBJ2-1, with a weak D call TRBD2 (7 bases). Deletions cut 7 bases from V and 7 bases from J, with 17 bases between. Germline CDR1 and CDR2: MDHEN and SYDVKM. This CDR3 is 14 amino acids long. CDR3: CASKTGGEVNEQFF. The DNA for the CDR3 is TGTGCCAGCAAAACGGGGGGCGAGGTAAATGAGCAGTTCTTC. Full variable domain (missing parts from reference TRBV28 and TRBJ2-1): DVKVTQSSRYLVKRTGEKVFLECVQDMDHENMFWYRQDPGLGLRLIYFSYDVKMKEKGDIPEGYSVSREKKERFSLILESASTNQTSMYLCASKTGGEVNEQFFGPGTRLTVL.

The rearrangement joins TRBV2 to TRBJ1-6; no reliable D call. The ends were cut back, 1 base at V and 0 bases at J, with 10 bases in the middle. This CDR3 region has 17 residues. Germline-derived CDR1 and CDR2 are SNHLY and FYNNEI. This CDR3 is CASSEELGSSYNSPLHF. The CDR3 DNA follows: TGTGCCAGCAGTGAAGAATTGGGGAGCTCCTATAATTCACCCCTCCACTTT.

This clone has just a few counts. The CDR3 region has the DNA TGTGCCAGCATTCCGCGGGGGGACACCGGGGAGCTGTTTTTT. Translating it yields CASIPRGDTGELFF. The V and J genes are TRBV7-2 and TRBJ2-2; TRBD2 agrees at 8 bases. V gave up 7 bases and J gave up 3 bases; unmatched junction bases: 4. The CDR3 length is 14 residues. Germline CDR1 and CDR2: SGHTA and FQGNSA.

This clone appeared a few times. The rearrangement links TRBV30 to TRBJ2-2; D remains ambiguous. Trimming shortened V by 0 bases and J by 4 bases, and 9 bases separated the two germline ends. The CDR3 loop spans 14 amino acids. Germline V lookup: CDR1 GTSNPN, CDR2 SVGIG (reference sequence). This CDR3 is CAWSVKQFTGELFF. In DNA, the CDR3 is TGTGCCTGGAGTGTAAAACAGTTCACCGGGGAGCTGTTTTTT.

This chain joins TRBV28 and TRBJ1-4, with a weak D call TRBD1 (5 bases). V lost 4 bases and J 3 bases, leaving 12 bases between the germline ends. CDR1 is MDHEN and CDR2 is SYDVKM in the germline V gene. The CDR3 totals 15 residues. CDR3 coding DNA: TGTGCCAGCAGTTATTCAGGGTCCGCTAATGAAAAACTGTTTTTT. This encodes CASSYSGSANEKLFF.

V gene TRBV19 combines with J gene TRBJ2-5; weak D call: TRBD1 (6 bases). Germline V gene sequence: CDR1 LNHDA, CDR2 SQIVND (reference sequence). Trimming left V 4 bases short and J 2 bases short, with 17 bases between. The CDR3 length is 16 residues. The CDR3 sequence: CASSKSRTVIQETQYF. CDR3 nucleotides: TGTGCCAGTAGTAAATCCCGGACAGTTATACAAGAGACCCAGTACTTC.

Written as DNA, the CDR3 is TGTGCCAGCAGGGACAGGGTTACCTACAATGAGCAGTTCTTC. Protein: CASRDRVTYNEQFF. V is TRBV6-5 and J is TRBJ2-1, with 8 bases aligning to TRBD1. From germline, CDR1 is MNHEY and CDR2 SVGAGI. CDR3 length: 14 amino acids. The ends lost 6 bases at V and 2 bases at J; junction bases unmatched: 3.

The chain employs TRBV5-6 and TRBJ2-3; TRBD2 might be the D (6 bases). Germline V lookup: CDR1 SGHDT, CDR2 YYEEEE. This CDR3 has 15 amino acids. Deletions cut 4 bases from V and 1 base from J, with 13 bases between. CDR3 sequence reads: CASSRRGLRTDTQYF. The CDR3 nucleotides read TGTGCCAGCAGCCGGAGGGGTTTGCGCACAGATACGCAGTATTTT.